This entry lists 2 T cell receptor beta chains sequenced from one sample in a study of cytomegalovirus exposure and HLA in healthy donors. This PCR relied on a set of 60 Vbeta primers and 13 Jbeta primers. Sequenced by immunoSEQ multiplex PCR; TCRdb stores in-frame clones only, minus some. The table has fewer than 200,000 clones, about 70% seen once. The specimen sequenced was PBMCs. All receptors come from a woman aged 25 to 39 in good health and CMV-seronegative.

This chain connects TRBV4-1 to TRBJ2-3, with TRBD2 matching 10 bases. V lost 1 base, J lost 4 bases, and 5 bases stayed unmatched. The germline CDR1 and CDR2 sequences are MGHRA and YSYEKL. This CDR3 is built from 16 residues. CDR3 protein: CASSQVGSGGPDTQYF. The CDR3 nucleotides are TGCGCCAGCAGCCAAGTAGGTAGCGGGGGGCCAGATACGCAGTATTTT.

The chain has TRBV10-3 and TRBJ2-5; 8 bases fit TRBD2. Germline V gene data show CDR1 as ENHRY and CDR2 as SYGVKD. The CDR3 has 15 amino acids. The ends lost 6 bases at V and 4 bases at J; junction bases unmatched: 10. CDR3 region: CAISVGLGSAETQYF. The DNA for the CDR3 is TGTGCCATCAGCGTGGGACTAGGTTCCGCAGAGACCCAGTACTTC.